Each of the 26 T cell receptor beta chains below was sequenced from the same sample in a study of CD8 T cells in Susac syndrome. About 0.5 to 1 ug RNA was reverse transcribed with random hexamers. TCRdb reanalysed the immunoSEQ multiplex PCR reads using MiXCR and keeps one entry per CDR3 protein. This table has 150,000 to 200,000 distinct CDR3 sequences, roughly 95% appearing once. Sequenced input: CD4+ T cells from PBMCs. All receptors derive from a human donor in good health.

This chain connects TRBV6-5 to TRBJ2-3; 10 positions agree with TRBD2. The germline V gene encodes CDR1 MNHEY and CDR2 SVGAGI. The ends lost 5 bases at V and 3 bases at J; junction bases unmatched: 2. The CDR3 sequence is 14 residues long. CDR3 nucleotides: TGTGCCAGCAGTGCGGGACTAGCGACAGATACGCAGTATTTT. Residues: CASSAGLATDTQYF.

The chain uses TRBV15 and TRBJ2-7; TRBD1 might be the D (5 bases). Germline-derived CDR1 and CDR2 are LNHNV and YYDKDF (reference sequence). This CDR3 has 15 residues. Trimming stripped 0 bases from V and 4 bases from J, with 13 bases between. CDR3 in DNA: TGTGCCACCAGCAGAGATCCAGGGAAGGGTTACGAGCAGTACTTC. Protein product: CATSRDPGKGYEQYF. The full variable domain, rest sourced from reference TRBV15 and TRBJ2-7, is DAMVIQNPRYQVTQFGKPVTLSCSQTLNHNVMYWYQQKSSQAPKLLFHYYDKDFNNEADTPDNFQSRRPNTSFCFLDIRSPGLGDTAMYLCATSRDPGKGYEQYFGPGTRLTVT.

This clonotype was detected only a few times. The CDR3 nucleotides read TGTGCCAGCAGCCCTCGTGGTACCGGGGAGCTGTTTTTT. It is translated as CASSPRGTGELFF. The genes are TRBV12-3 or TRBV12-4 and TRBJ2-2; no clear D. Between the trimmed V and J ends, which lost 6 bases and 5 bases, there was a span of 10 bases. The CDR3 contains 13 residues.

The gene calls are TRBV20-1 and TRBJ2-7; TRBD1 aligns across 7 bases. V was clipped by 3 bases and J by 0 bases; unmatched bases: 8. The CDR3 sequence is 15 residues long. CDR1 is DFQATT and CDR2 is SNEGSKA in the germline V gene (reference sequence). For the CDR3, the DNA is TGCAGTGCTAGTGGACAGGCCCCGGGCTCCTACGAGCAGTACTTC. This encodes CSASGQAPGSYEQYF.

The chain links TRBV5-1 to TRBJ2-7; 8 positions match TRBD1. The CDR3 is 13 amino acids. CDR1 SGHRS and CDR2 YFSETQ come from the germline V gene. Trimming took 4 bases from V and 5 from J; bases not matched to a gene: 5. The CDR3 coding sequence is TGCGCCAGCAGCCCGGACAGGGTCAACGAGCAGTACTTC. It yields the protein CASSPDRVNEQYF.

This chain connects TRBV29-1 to TRBJ2-7; D uncertain. Germline loops: CDR1 SQVTM, CDR2 ANQGSEA. Trimming cost V 5 bases and J 5 bases, with 1 base left between them. The CDR3 extends over 8 amino acids. As DNA, the CDR3 is TGCAGCGTTCACGAGCAGTACTTC. Its protein is CSVHEQYF.

V gene TRBV11-1 combines with J gene TRBJ1-1; no clear D. The CDR3 spans 14 residues. Germline loops: CDR1 SGHAT, CDR2 FQDESV (reference sequence). The germline V and J ends were trimmed by 2 bases and 1 base, with 8 bases remaining between them. The CDR3 nucleotides read TGTGCCAGCAGCTTATTCGGGCGGAACACTGAAGCTTTCTTT. Amino acid sequence: CASSLFGRNTEAFF.

This clonotype was counted once. The CDR3 reads CSAFRAGQETQYF. The CDR3 DNA is TGCAGTGCCTTCCGAGCGGGCCAAGAGACCCAGTACTTC. This chain connects TRBV20-1 to TRBJ2-5, with a tentative D call TRBD2 (6 bases). The V end lost 6 bases, the J end lost 1 base, and 12 bases lay between the germline ends. Per germline, CDR1 DFQATT and CDR2 SNEGSKA (reference sequence). This CDR3 region has 13 residues.

V and J are TRBV23-1 and TRBJ1-5, with unresolved D. TRBV23-1 is placed among ORFs of uncertain function. The CDR3 consists of 14 residues. V was cut by 4 bases and J by 6 bases, with 13 bases left in between. The CDR3 loop is CASSPPTTGQPQHF. The CDR3 DNA reads TGCGCCAGCAGTCCACCCACCACGGGTCAGCCCCAGCATTTT.

This chain uses TRBV20-1 with TRBJ1-2; D is unresolved. Germline V gene data show CDR1 as DFQATT and CDR2 as SNEGSKA (reference sequence). V was pared by 0 bases and J by 3 bases, with 11 bases between. The length of the CDR3 is 14 residues. The DNA for the CDR3 is TGCAGTGCTAGAGATTTGGCGACTCACTATGGCTACACCTTC. Encoded protein: CSARDLATHYGYTF.

The genes are TRBV20-1 and TRBJ2-7; a possible D gene is TRBD2 (5 bases). V was clipped by 3 bases and J by 2 bases, with 11 bases between them. This CDR3 region has 13 residues. Per germline, CDR1 DFQATT and CDR2 SNEGSKA (reference sequence). CDR3 nucleotide sequence: TGCAGTGCTAGGTTAGCGCCAACCTACGAGCAGTACTTC. This gives the protein CSARLAPTYEQYF.

This clonotype was recorded once. The J gene is TRBJ2-1, the V gene TRBV29-1, with 11 bases that match TRBD1. This CDR3 is built from 14 residues. V lost 7 bases, J lost 6 bases, and 8 bases stayed unmatched. Germline V gene data show CDR1 as SQVTM and CDR2 as ANQGSEA. The DNA of the CDR3 is TGCAGCGCCAACCGGGACAGGGGGATCAATGAGCAGTTCTTC. As protein: CSANRDRGINEQFF.

This sequence joins TRBV20-1 and TRBJ2-5; D call uncertain. This CDR3 region has 16 residues. The ends were cut back, 4 bases at V and 5 bases at J, with 23 bases in the middle. The germline gives CDR1 DFQATT, CDR2 SNEGSKA (reference sequence). CDR3 in DNA: TGCAGTGCTAATCTTTGGGCCAGAACAGCGAGGGAGACCCAGTACTTC. As protein: CSANLWARTARETQYF.

This chain's CDR3 is CAWSGPPHRAEAFF. The CDR3 nucleotides read TGTGCCTGGAGTGGTCCGCCGCATCGGGCTGAAGCTTTCTTT. The chain is built from TRBV30 and TRBJ1-1, with D unresolved. V was pared by 1 base and J by 6 bases, with 15 bases between. This CDR3 has 14 residues. CDR1 and CDR2 from the germline V gene are GTSNPN and SVGIG (reference sequence).

The table lists this clonotype with a few counts. The J gene is TRBJ1-1, the V gene TRBV20-1; weak D call: TRBD1 (5 bases). The length of the CDR3 is 13 residues. V was shortened by 5 bases and J by 1 base, with 11 bases between the two germline ends. Germline V CDR1 and CDR2: DFQATT, SNEGSKA (reference sequence). The CDR3 is CSARPGTNTEAFF. The CDR3 DNA is TGCAGTGCTCGGCCGGGGACGAACACTGAAGCTTTCTTT.

The chain recombines TRBV18 with TRBJ1-1, with TRBD1 identical over 9 bases. The CDR3 sequence is 15 residues long. Germline V gene sequence: CDR1 KGHSH, CDR2 LQKENI. V lost 3 bases, J lost 4 bases, and 6 bases stayed unmatched. The CDR3 is CASSPPQGASTEAFF. As DNA, the CDR3 is TGTGCCAGCTCACCGCCACAGGGGGCAAGCACTGAAGCTTTCTTT.

The chain joins TRBV15 to TRBJ2-7; 9 bases match TRBD1. The CDR3 is 12 residues long. V lost 10 bases and J lost 6; bases outside the gene matches: 7. From germline, CDR1 is LNHNV and CDR2 YYDKDF (reference sequence). The CDR3 DNA reads TGTGCCATCGGGACAGGGAACAGCGAGCAGTACTTC. Protein sequence: CAIGTGNSEQYF.

This clonotype occurred once. The gene calls are TRBV5-1 and TRBJ2-5, with 7 bases identical to TRBD2. Per the germline V gene, CDR1 is SGHRS and CDR2 is YFSETQ. V dropped 0 bases and J dropped 7; count of bases not matched to a gene: 12. The CDR3 consists of 16 residues. This CDR3 is CASSLDSGTKIVTQYF. The CDR3 nucleotides are TGCGCCAGCAGCTTGGATTCCGGGACTAAGATTGTGACCCAGTACTTC.

This clonotype showed up just once. The rearrangement uses TRBV5-6 and TRBJ1-5; D gene uncertain. This CDR3 has 12 amino acids. The germline gives CDR1 SGHDT, CDR2 YYEEEE. V lost 0 bases and J 6 bases, leaving 4 bases between the germline ends. This CDR3 reads CASSLASQPQHF. The CDR3 DNA is TGTGCCAGCAGCTTGGCCAGTCAGCCCCAGCATTTT.

This CDR3 is CASSFGDPYSGANVLTF. The CDR3 nucleotides read TGCGCCAGCAGCTTCGGGGATCCCTACTCTGGGGCCAACGTCCTGACTTTC. The chain uses TRBV5-1 and TRBJ2-6, with D perhaps TRBD2 (5 bases). V was cut by 2 bases and J by 0 bases, with 12 bases left in between. The CDR3 extends over 17 amino acids. CDR1 SGHRS and CDR2 YFSETQ come from the germline V gene.

CDR3 loop: CASSRNREKLFF. CDR3 DNA: TGCGCCAGCAGCCGCAACAGGGAAAAACTGTTTTTT. The chain is built from TRBV4-1 and TRBJ1-4, with a tentative D call TRBD1 (5 bases). The CDR3 runs to 12 residues. V lost 4 bases to trimming and J lost 8 bases, with 8 bases between them. Germline lookup yields CDR1 MGHRA and CDR2 YSYEKL.

This sequence joins TRBV5-1 and TRBJ2-1; 8 nucleotides align to TRBD1. Germline V gives CDR1 SGHRS, CDR2 YFSETQ. J gave up 8 bases and V 4 bases, and 8 bases lay outside the gene matches. CDR3 length: 14 amino acids. Written as DNA, the CDR3 is TGCGCCAGCAGCCTTCGGACAGGGCTCGATGAGCAGTTCTTC. Translation gives CASSLRTGLDEQFF.

This chain links TRBV28 with TRBJ1-5; 9 nucleotides align to TRBD1. Unmatched junction bases numbered 13, after V lost 4 bases and J lost 0 bases. CDR1 MDHEN and CDR2 SYDVKM come from the germline V gene. The CDR3 covers 19 residues. CDR3 DNA: TGTGCCAGCAGTTCTCCCAACAGGGGGCGGTTCTTTAGCAATCAGCCCCAGCATTTT. Residues: CASSSPNRGRFFSNQPQHF.

This sequence joins TRBV28 and TRBJ1-5; unclear D gene. The CDR3 runs 18 residues. Germline loops: CDR1 MDHEN, CDR2 SYDVKM. V was cut by 5 bases and J by 0 bases, with 20 bases left in between. CDR3 sequence: CASSPLGRQLYSNQPQHF. The CDR3 nucleotides read TGTGCCAGCAGTCCCCTCGGGCGGCAGCTCTATAGCAATCAGCCCCAGCATTTT.

The J gene is TRBJ2-7, the V gene TRBV20-1; maybe TRBD1 (6 bases). CDR3 length equals 15 residues. Trimming took 5 bases from V and 2 from J, leaving 19 bases between them. The germline CDR1 and CDR2 sequences are DFQATT and SNEGSKA (reference sequence). In nucleotides, the CDR3 is TGCAGTGCTGCCTCACGAAGGACAGCTACCTACGAGCAGTACTTC. Protein sequence: CSAASRRTATYEQYF.

The count of this clonotype is one. The chain couples TRBV19 to TRBJ2-4, with 9 bases identical to TRBD1. CDR3 length: 17 amino acids. After removal of 5 bases from V and 1 base from J, the junction contained 9 bases not matched to a gene. Germline V lookup: CDR1 LNHDA, CDR2 SQIVND (reference sequence). DNA of the CDR3: TGTGCCAGTAGTCCCGCCGGACAGGGGACGGCCAAAAACATTCAGTACTTC. Protein sequence: CASSPAGQGTAKNIQYF.